This T cell receptor (beta chain) is drawn from a study of blood T cells in healthy people across ages. Trimming left V 6 bases short and J 2 bases short, with 14 bases between. The CDR3 has 15 residues. Alongside a J-beta primer mix, a sample-barcoded 5' primer served in a second PCR lasting about 7 to 12 cycles. Every molecule of cDNA carried a tag from a template-switch adaptor with 12 random nucleotides. Each single sample gave us at least 2.5 million CDR3-containing paired-end reads. TCRdb re-called the 5' RACE reads with MiXCR, one entry per CDR3 protein. The profile covers 850,000 to 1,100,000 distinct CDR3 sequences, with 35% to 45% appearing a single time and around 13% taken by the ten largest. To note about this clonotype: A clone one base away is much larger, so this may be a read error.

Sequenced: blood. The sequence was obtained from a man between 18 and 35 years old in good health. The chain combines TRBV12-3 or TRBV12-4 with TRBJ1-5; D might be TRBD1 (5 bases). The CDR3 nucleotides are TGTGCCAGCAGGTTGGGGGGGTGGGGCAATCAGCCCCAGCATTTT. It is translated as CASRLGGWGNQPQHF.